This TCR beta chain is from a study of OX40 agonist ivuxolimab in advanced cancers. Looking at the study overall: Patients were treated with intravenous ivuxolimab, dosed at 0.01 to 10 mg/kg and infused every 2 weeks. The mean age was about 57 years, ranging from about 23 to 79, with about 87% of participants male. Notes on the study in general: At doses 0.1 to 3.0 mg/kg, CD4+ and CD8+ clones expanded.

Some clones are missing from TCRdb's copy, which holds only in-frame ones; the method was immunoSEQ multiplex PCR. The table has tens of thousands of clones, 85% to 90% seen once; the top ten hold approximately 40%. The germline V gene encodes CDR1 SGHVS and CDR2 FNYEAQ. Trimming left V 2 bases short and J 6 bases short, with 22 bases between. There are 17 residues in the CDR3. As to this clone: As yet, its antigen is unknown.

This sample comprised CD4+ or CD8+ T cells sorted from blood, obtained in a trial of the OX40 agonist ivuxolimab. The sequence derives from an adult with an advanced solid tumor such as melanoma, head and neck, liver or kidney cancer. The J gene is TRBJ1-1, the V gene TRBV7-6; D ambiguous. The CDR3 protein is CASSLSVRDRPRAEAFF. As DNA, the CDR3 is TGTGCCAGCAGCTTAAGCGTTCGGGATAGGCCTAGGGCTGAAGCTTTCTTT.